Listed below are T cell receptor beta chains from one sample, sequenced in a study of regulatory T cells in long-lasting Graves disease. TCRdb independently ran MiXCR on the multiplex PCR reads; one entry per CDR3 protein. Among 300,000 to 400,000 distinct CDR3 sequences listed, roughly a sixth were seen once. This specimen was peripheral blood mononuclear cells (PBMCs), taken at new diagnosis, from a patient treated with antithyroid drugs. Receptor source: a female donor with Graves disease. Each CDR3 is given with its conserved first and last residue. D genes are given only for firm matches. The size field is filled for only some rows; it gives once, few, many or a size class.

j_gene	v_gene	d_gene	abundance	CDR3aa	CDR3nt
TRBJ2-5	TRBV6-4	TRBD1	few	CASSYSGTGQETQYF	TGTGCCAGCAGTTACTCCGGGACAGGTCAAGAGACCCAGTACTTC
TRBJ2-7	TRBV28	TRBD2	many	CASSLGPSGRVYEQYF	TGTGCCAGCAGTTTAGGGCCTAGCGGGAGGGTCTACGAGCAGTACTTC
TRBJ2-5	TRBV4-1	-	many	CASSPHVGLAQETQYF	TGCGCCAGCAGCCCCCACGTGGGGCTAGCGCAGGAGACCCAGTACTTC
TRBJ1-6	TRBV27	-	many	CASSLSGSGSPLHF	TGTGCCAGCAGTTTGAGCGGGTCCGGGTCACCCCTCCACTTT
TRBJ2-1	TRBV20-1	-	many	CSARDRESPEQFF	TGCAGTGCTAGAGATAGGGAGAGCCCTGAGCAGTTCTTC
TRBJ1-1	TRBV7-9	-	many	CAEERGFNTEAFF	TGTGCCGAAGAGAGGGGCTTCAACACTGAAGCTTTCTTT
TRBJ1-4	TRBV7-9	-	-	CASSSYNNRNEKLFF	TGTGCCAGCAGCTCTTATAACAACCGAAATGAAAAACTGTTTTTT
TRBJ2-5	TRBV6-1	-	few	CASSTVPPESQYF	TGTGCCAGCAGTACGGTCCCCCCGGAGAGCCAGTACTTC
TRBJ2-3	TRBV20-1	TRBD1	many	CSAPRDSAVTDTQYF	TGCAGTGCTCCCCGGGACAGCGCGGTCACAGATACGCAGTATTTT
TRBJ2-7	TRBV27	TRBD2	many	CASSSGDPSSGRLTDEQYF	TGTGCCAGCAGTTCCGGGGATCCCTCTAGCGGGAGACTAACGGACGAGCAGTACTTC
TRBJ2-4	TRBV19	-	few	CASSITRGQGNIQYF	TGTGCCAGTAGTATAACACGCGGGCAGGGAAACATTCAGTACTTC
TRBJ2-7	TRBV12-3/TRBV12-4	-	many	CASSFGGGSYEQYF	TGTGCCAGCAGTTTTGGGGGAGGCTCCTACGAGCAGTACTTC
TRBJ2-2	TRBV20-1	TRBD2	many	CSARRPISGTSGILNTGELFF	TGCAGTGCTAGAAGACCTATAAGCGGGACTAGCGGGATCTTGAACACCGGGGAGCTGTTTTTT
TRBJ2-2	TRBV10-1	TRBD2	many	CASSATSVSGELFF	TGCGCCAGCAGTGCGACTAGCGTTTCCGGGGAGCTGTTTTTT
TRBJ1-5	TRBV7-2	-	-	CASSPNLGGQPQHF	TGTGCCAGCAGCCCTAACCTTGGCGGTCAGCCCCAGCATTTT
TRBJ1-2	TRBV12-3/TRBV12-4	-	many	CASVRGGSYGYTF	TGTGCCAGCGTCCGGGGGGGGTCCTATGGCTACACCTTC
TRBJ1-2	TRBV19	-	-	CASSIGQGLQAYGYTF	TGTGCCAGTAGTATAGGGCAGGGGCTTCAGGCCTATGGCTACACCTTC
TRBJ1-4	TRBV30	-	many	CAWSSTGMGEKLFF	TGTGCCTGGAGTTCAACAGGGATGGGTGAAAAACTGTTTTTT
TRBJ2-5	TRBV28	-	many	CASSLGGNQETQYF	TGTGCCAGCAGCTTAGGCGGGAACCAAGAGACCCAGTACTTC
TRBJ1-1	TRBV11-1	-	many	CASSQGLSTEAFF	TGTGCCAGCAGTCAGGGGCTGTCCACTGAAGCTTTCTTT
TRBJ2-5	TRBV3-1	TRBD2	many	CASRRRTSGGQETQYF	TGTGCCAGCAGGCGAAGGACTAGCGGGGGGCAAGAGACCCAGTACTTC
TRBJ2-1	TRBV19	TRBD1	few	CASSLRGLGLDNEQFF	TGTGCCAGTAGCCTCAGGGGGCTGGGTCTTGACAATGAGCAGTTCTTC